The 5 T cell receptor beta chains below come from one sample, sequenced in a study of CD8 T cells in Susac syndrome (dated by TCRdb to the late 2010s). Libraries came from the immunoSEQ multiplex PCR assay. RNA was extracted with the RNeasy kit and 0.5 to 1 ug was reverse transcribed using random hexamers. TCRdb trimmed the raw reads at Q25, called clones with MiXCR and kept productive beta chains. Each CDR3 protein appears once, grouped with its most common genes and DNA. Across this sample there are roughly 150,000 distinct CDR3 sequences, with 90% to 96% seen only once. The ten most abundant clones make up 0.065% to 0.1% of the sample. The sequencing input was CD4+ T cells from PBMCs. These TCRs come from a human donor with Susac syndrome.

This sequence joins TRBV7-3 and TRBJ2-2; D remains ambiguous. Germline CDR1 SGHTA, CDR2 FQGTGA. This CDR3 has 17 residues. V lost 0 bases and J 6 bases, leaving 17 bases between the germline ends. This CDR3 is CASSLTLLTPLAGELFF. The CDR3 DNA is TGTGCCAGCAGCTTAACCTTATTGACACCCTTGGCCGGGGAGCTGTTTTTT. The whole variable domain, remainder taken from reference TRBV7-3 and TRBJ2-2, is GAGVSQTPSNKVTEKGKYVELRCDPISGHTALYWYRQSLGQGPEFLIYFQGTGAADDSGLPNDRFFAVRPEGSVSTLKIQRTERGDSAVYLCASSLTLLTPLAGELFFGEGSRLTVL.

The rearrangement joins TRBV14 to TRBJ2-7; D call uncertain. Germline V gene sequence: CDR1 SGHDN, CDR2 FVKESK. The CDR3 spans 13 residues. Trimming cost V 4 bases and J 1 base, with 8 bases left between them. CDR3 sequence: CASSPTPSYEQYF. In DNA, the CDR3 is TGTGCCAGCAGCCCGACACCTTCCTACGAGCAGTACTTC.

The rearrangement joins TRBV3-1 to TRBJ2-2, with a weak D call TRBD1 (6 bases). Trimming shortened V by 3 bases and J by 4 bases, and 9 bases separated the two germline ends. Germline V gives CDR1 LGHDT, CDR2 YNNKEL (reference sequence). The CDR3 covers 14 residues. The DNA of the CDR3 is TGTGCCAGCAGCCAGGGGGCCGGCACCGGGGAGCTGTTTTTT. Amino acids: CASSQGAGTGELFF.

The chain joins TRBV10-3 to TRBJ1-6, with D perhaps matching TRBD1 (6 bases). Trimming removed 3 bases from V and 10 bases from J, with 16 bases in between. CDR1 and CDR2 (germline): ENHRY, SYGVKD. The CDR3 extends over 15 amino acids. The CDR3: CAISENPSGESPLHF. DNA of the CDR3: TGTGCCATCAGTGAAAACCCCTCAGGGGAGTCACCCCTCCACTTT.

The chain recombines TRBV13 with TRBJ2-1; TRBD2 agrees at 12 bases. In germline, CDR1 is PRHDT, CDR2 FYEKMQ (reference sequence). J gave up 9 bases and V 6 bases, and 9 bases lay outside the gene matches. The CDR3 totals 15 residues. CDR3: CASSTLAGGRSEQFF. DNA of the CDR3: TGTGCCAGCAGTACCCTAGCGGGGGGGCGCAGTGAGCAGTTCTTC. Based on the CDR3 plus reference TRBV13 and TRBJ2-1, the full variable domain is AAGVIQSPRHLIKEKRETATLKCYPIPRHDTVYWYQQGPGQDPQFLISFYEKMQSDKGSIPDRFSAQQFSDYHSELNMSSLELGDSALYFCASSTLAGGRSEQFFGPGTRLTVL.